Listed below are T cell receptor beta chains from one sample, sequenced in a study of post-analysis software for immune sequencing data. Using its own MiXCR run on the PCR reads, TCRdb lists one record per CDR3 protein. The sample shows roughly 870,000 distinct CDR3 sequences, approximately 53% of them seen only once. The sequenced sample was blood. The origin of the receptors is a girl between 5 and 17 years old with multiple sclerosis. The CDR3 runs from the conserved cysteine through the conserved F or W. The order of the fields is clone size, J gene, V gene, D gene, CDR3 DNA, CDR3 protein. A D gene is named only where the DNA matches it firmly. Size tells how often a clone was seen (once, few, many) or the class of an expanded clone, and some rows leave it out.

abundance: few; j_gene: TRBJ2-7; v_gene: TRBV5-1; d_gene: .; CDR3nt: TGCGCCAGCAGCCCGAGTCCGCAGGGGTCCGACGAGCAGTACTTC; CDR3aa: CASSPSPQGSDEQYF
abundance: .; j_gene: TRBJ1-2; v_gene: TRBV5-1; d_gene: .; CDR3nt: TGCGCCAGCAGCTTGGAGGCAGGGACAAACTATGGCTACACCTTC; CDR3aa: CASSLEAGTNYGYTF
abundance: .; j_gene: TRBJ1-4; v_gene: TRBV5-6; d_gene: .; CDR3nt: TGTGCCAGCAGCCGAGAAGTTGGAACTCGGGAAAAACTGTTTTTT; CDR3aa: CASSREVGTREKLFF
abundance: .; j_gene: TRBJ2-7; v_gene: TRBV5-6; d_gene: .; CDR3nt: TGTGCCAGCAGCTTGGACTCCACTCGAACCTACGAGCAGTACTTC; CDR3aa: CASSLDSTRTYEQYF
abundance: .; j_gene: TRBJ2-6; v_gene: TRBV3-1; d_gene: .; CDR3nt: TGTGCCAGCAGCCAAGGTATCGGGGCCCGAGGGTCTGGGGCCAACGTCCTGACTTTC; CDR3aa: CASSQGIGARGSGANVLTF
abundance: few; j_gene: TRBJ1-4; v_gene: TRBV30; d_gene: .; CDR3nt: TGTGCCTGGAGTTACGGTACAACTAATGAAAAACTGTTTTTT; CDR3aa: CAWSYGTTNEKLFF
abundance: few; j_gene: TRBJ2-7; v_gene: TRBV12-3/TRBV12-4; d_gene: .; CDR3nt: TGTGCCAGCAGTGAACAGGGTATCTACGAGCAGTACTTC; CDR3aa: CASSEQGIYEQYF
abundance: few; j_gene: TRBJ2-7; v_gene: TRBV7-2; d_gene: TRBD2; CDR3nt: TGTGCCAGCAGCCCCCTGAGACTAGCGGGAGGTAGGCACGAGCAGTACTTC; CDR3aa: CASSPLRLAGGRHEQYF
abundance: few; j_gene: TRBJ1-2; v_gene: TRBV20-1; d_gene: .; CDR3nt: TGCAGTGCTAGAAAAGGGTTCCATGGCTACACCTTC; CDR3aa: CSARKGFHGYTF
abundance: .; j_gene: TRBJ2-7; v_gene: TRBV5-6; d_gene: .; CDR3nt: TGTGCCAACCACTCCTCAGGAAGATTAAACCTAGGGCAGTACTTC; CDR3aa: CANHSSGRLNLGQYF
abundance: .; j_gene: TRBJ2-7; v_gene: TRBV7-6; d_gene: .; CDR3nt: TGTGCCAGCAGCCGACAGGAGTGGGCCTACGAGCAGTACTTC; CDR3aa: CASSRQEWAYEQYF
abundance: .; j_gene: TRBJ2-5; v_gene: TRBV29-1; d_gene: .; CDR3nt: TGCAGCGTTGAAGAGTGGGCTGGACAAGAGACCCAGTACTTC; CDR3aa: CSVEEWAGQETQYF
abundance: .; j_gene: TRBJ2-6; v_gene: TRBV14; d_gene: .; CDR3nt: TGTGCCAGCAGCCAAACCCGAAGGTCTGGGGCCAACGTCCTGACTTTC; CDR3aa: CASSQTRRSGANVLTF
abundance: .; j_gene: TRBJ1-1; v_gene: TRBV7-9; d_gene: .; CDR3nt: TGTACCAGCAGCTGGGGATCAGAGACCACTGAAGCTTTCTTT; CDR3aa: CTSSWGSETTEAFF
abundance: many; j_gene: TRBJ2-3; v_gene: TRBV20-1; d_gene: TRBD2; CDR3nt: TGCAGTGCGCCCCGACTAGCGGGGAACACAGATACGCAGTATTTT; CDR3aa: CSAPRLAGNTDTQYF
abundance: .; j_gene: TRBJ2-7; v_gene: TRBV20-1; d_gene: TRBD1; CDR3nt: TGCAGTGCTGCCGACAGGGGGGACCACTACGAGCAGTACTTC; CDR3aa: CSAADRGDHYEQYF
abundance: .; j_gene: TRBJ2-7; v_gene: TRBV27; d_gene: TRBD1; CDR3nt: TGTGCCACAACGTGGACAGGGGGAACCTACGAGCAGTACTTC; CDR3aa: CATTWTGGTYEQYF
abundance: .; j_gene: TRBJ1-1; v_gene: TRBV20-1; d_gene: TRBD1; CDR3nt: TGCAGTGCTAGACCGACAGGGCTTGAAGCTTTCTTT; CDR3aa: CSARPTGLEAFF
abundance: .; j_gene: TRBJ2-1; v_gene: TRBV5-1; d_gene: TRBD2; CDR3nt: TGCGCCAGCAGCTTGAGGCTAGCGGGGGGAGATGAGCAGTTCTTC; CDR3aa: CASSLRLAGGDEQFF
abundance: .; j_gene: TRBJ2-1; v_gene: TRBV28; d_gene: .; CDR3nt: TGTGCCAGCAATTACGGATCCTCCTACAATGAGCAGTTCTTC; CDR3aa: CASNYGSSYNEQFF
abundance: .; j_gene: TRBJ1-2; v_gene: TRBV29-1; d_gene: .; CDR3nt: TGCAGCGTTCAGACACGTCCCTATGGCTACACCTTC; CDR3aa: CSVQTRPYGYTF
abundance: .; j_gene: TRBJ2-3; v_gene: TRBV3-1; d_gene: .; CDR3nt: TGTGCCAGCAGCCCTTGGACTACCGGGGTGACAGATACGCAGTATTTT; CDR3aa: CASSPWTTGVTDTQYF
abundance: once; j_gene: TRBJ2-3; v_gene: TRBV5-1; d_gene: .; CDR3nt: TGCGCCAGCAGCTTGACACGTAACACAGATACGCAGTATTTT; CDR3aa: CASSLTRNTDTQYF
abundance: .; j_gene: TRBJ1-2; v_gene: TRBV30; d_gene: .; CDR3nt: TGTGCCTGGAGCCGAGCCCTACTCTATGGCTACACCTTC; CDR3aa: CAWSRALLYGYTF
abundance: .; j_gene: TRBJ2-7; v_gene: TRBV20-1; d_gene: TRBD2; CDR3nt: TGCAGTGCTAGAGATCCCTCGGCGGGAGGGGGCTACGAGCAGTACTTC; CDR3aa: CSARDPSAGGGYEQYF
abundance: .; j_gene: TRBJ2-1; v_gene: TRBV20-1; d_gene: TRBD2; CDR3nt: TGCAGTGCTAGACGCCATCCGCCTAGCGGGGGTCTCGAGGAGCAGTTCTTC; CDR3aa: CSARRHPPSGGLEEQFF
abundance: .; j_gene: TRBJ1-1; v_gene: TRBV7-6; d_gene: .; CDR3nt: TGTGCCAGCAGCTTAGCGCTTGGTACGAGGAACACTGAAGCTTTCTTT; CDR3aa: CASSLALGTRNTEAFF
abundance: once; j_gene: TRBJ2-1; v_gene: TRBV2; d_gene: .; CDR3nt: TGTGCCAGCACCGGCAGCAATGAGCAGTTCTTC; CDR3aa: CASTGSNEQFF
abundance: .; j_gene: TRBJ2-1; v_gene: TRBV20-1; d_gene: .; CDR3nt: TGCAGTGCTATGGGGACCGCTTCCTTGGATGAGCAGTTCTTC; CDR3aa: CSAMGTASLDEQFF
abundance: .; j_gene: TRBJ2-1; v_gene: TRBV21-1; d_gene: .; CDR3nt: TGTGCCAGCAGCAAAAAGGGTTGGCTAGCGGGAGGGCCGGGAGATGAGCAGTTCTTC; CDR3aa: CASSKKGWLAGGPGDEQFF
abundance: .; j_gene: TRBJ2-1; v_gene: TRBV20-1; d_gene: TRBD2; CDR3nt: TGCAGTGCTAGAGTAGGCGGGGGGACAAATGAGCAGTTCTTC; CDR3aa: CSARVGGGTNEQFF
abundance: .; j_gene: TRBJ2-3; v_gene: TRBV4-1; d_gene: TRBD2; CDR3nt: TGCGCCAGCAGCCAACAGCTTCTGCGGGAGGATACGCAGTATTTT; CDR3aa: CASSQQLLREDTQYF
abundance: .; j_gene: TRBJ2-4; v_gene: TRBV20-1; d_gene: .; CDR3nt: TGCAGTGCCCAGGGAACCCTAGCCAAAAACATTCAGTACTTC; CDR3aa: CSAQGTLAKNIQYF
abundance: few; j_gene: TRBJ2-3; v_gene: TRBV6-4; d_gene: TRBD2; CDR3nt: TGTGCCAGCAGTGACTCCCTTTCAGCGGGAGGGATAGATACGCAGTATTTT; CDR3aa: CASSDSLSAGGIDTQYF
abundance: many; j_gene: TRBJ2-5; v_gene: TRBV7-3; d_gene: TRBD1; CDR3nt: TGTGCCAGCAGCTTAACCAGCGACAGGGGCGAGACCCAGTACTTC; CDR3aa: CASSLTSDRGETQYF
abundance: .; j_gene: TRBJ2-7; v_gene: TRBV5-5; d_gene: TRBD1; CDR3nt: TGTGCCAGCAGCTTGCTAGGGGACAGGGCGGCCGAGCAGTACTTC; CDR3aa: CASSLLGDRAAEQYF